Presented here are 4 T cell receptor beta chains from one specimen sequenced in a study of shared clonotypes between healthy human individuals. The assay was immunoSEQ multiplex PCR, and TCRdb's table has in-frame clones only and misses some. In the table there are 1.6 million or so clones, about 98.5% of which are singletons. The sequencing input was naive CD4+ T cells sorted from blood. Subset of the sample: CD45RA+ positively selected. All receptors derive from a man aged 25-45 years in good health.

V usage is TRBV7-9 and J usage is TRBJ1-1; no clear D gene. V lost 0 bases to trimming and J lost 4 bases, with 9 bases between them. The CDR3 sequence is 14 residues long. The V gene's germline CDR1 is SEHNR and CDR2 FQNEAQ (reference sequence). This CDR3 reads CASSLATGGTEAFF. The CDR3, as DNA: TGTGCCAGCAGCTTAGCGACGGGAGGCACTGAAGCTTTCTTT.

This chain uses TRBV6-5 with TRBJ1-1; the D is unclear. V lost 5 bases, J lost 6 bases, and 13 bases lay in between. This CDR3 contains 13 residues. Germline V gene sequence: CDR1 MNHEY, CDR2 SVGAGI. CDR3 bases: TGTGCCAGCAGTGAGGACTTTGACGCTGAAGCTTTCTTT. Amino acid sequence: CASSEDFDAEAFF.

The chain uses TRBV5-1 and TRBJ2-7; TRBD2 matches 8 bases. The V gene's germline CDR1 is SGHRS and CDR2 YFSETQ. J gave up 4 bases and V 2 bases, and 5 bases lay outside the gene matches. CDR3 length equals 14 residues. This CDR3 is CASSFSLAGYEQYF. The CDR3 coding sequence is TGCGCCAGCAGCTTTAGTCTAGCGGGTTACGAGCAGTACTTC.

V usage is TRBV5-1 and J usage is TRBJ1-2, with D uncertain. CDR3 length: 14 amino acids. Germline V gene sequence: CDR1 SGHRS, CDR2 YFSETQ. Trimming removed 0 bases from V and 4 bases from J, with 10 bases in between. CDR3 DNA sequence: TGCGCCAGCAGCTTGGCCCCATATGTCTATGGCTACACCTTC. Its translation: CASSLAPYVYGYTF.